Presented here are 8 T cell receptor beta chains from one specimen sequenced in a study of PD-1 blockade in mismatch repair-deficient tumors. Produced via immunoSEQ multiplex PCR; TCRdb's table is partial and in-frame only. The top ten clones hold 4.5% to 5.5% of a sample with about 110,000 clones, over 65% of them seen once. The material was peripheral blood, obtained 60 to 65 weeks after starting pembrolizumab. Receptors originate from an adult with mismatch repair-deficient cancer.

The chain employs TRBV9 and TRBJ2-3; D uncertain. Germline CDR1 SGDLS, CDR2 YYNGEE. This CDR3 has 14 residues. V was shortened by 4 bases and J by 0 bases, with 9 bases between the two germline ends. This chain's CDR3 is CASSIYPSTDTQYF. In nucleotides, the CDR3 is TGTGCCAGCAGCATTTATCCTAGCACAGATACGCAGTATTTT.

The rearrangement joins TRBV4-1 to TRBJ1-2; 8 bases are shared with TRBD1. Per germline, CDR1 MGHRA and CDR2 YSYEKL. V shed 6 bases, J shed 0 bases, and the junction held 6 bases outside the gene matches. The length of the CDR3 is 15 residues. DNA of the CDR3: TGCGCCAGCAGTCCCGGGACAGGAGCTAACTATGGCTACACCTTC. Its translation: CASSPGTGANYGYTF.

This chain connects TRBV7-9 to TRBJ2-7; D is undetermined. The CDR3 covers 14 residues. V was cut by 0 bases and J by 3 bases, with 9 bases left in between. The germline CDR1 and CDR2 sequences are SEHNR and FQNEAQ (reference sequence). DNA for the CDR3: TGTGCCAGCAGCTTAGCTGTGGGCCGCTACGAGCAGTACTTC. It is translated as CASSLAVGRYEQYF.

The V and J genes are TRBV5-1 and TRBJ1-2, with 9 nucleotides matching TRBD1. Germline loops: CDR1 SGHRS, CDR2 YFSETQ. CDR3 length: 14 residues. Trimming cost V 0 bases and J 12 bases; bases outside gene matches: 9. CDR3 sequence (DNA): TGCGCCAGCAGCTTGGAAGGGACAGGGAGTAGTCACACCTTC. This codes for CASSLEGTGSSHTF.

This clone has a single count. The CDR3 DNA reads TGTGCCAGCAGTTTAATAAGGGAGGGGACTGAAGCTTTCTTT. It specifies CASSLIREGTEAFF. This chain links TRBV27 with TRBJ1-1, with TRBD1 as a possible D gene (5 bases). This CDR3 is 14 amino acids long. V lost 2 bases and J 5 bases, leaving 12 bases between the germline ends. Germline loops: CDR1 MNHEY, CDR2 SMNVEV (reference sequence).

V is TRBV30 and J is TRBJ2-7; D might be TRBD2 (6 bases). This CDR3 is built from 13 residues. The V and J ends lost 3 bases and 2 bases respectively, with 11 bases between them. Germline V lookup: CDR1 GTSNPN, CDR2 SVGIG (reference sequence). The CDR3 bases are TGTGCCTGGAGCGAGACTAGTCCCTACGAGCAGTACTTC. Amino acids: CAWSETSPYEQYF.

The V call is TRBV7-8, the J call TRBJ1-1; D perhaps matches TRBD1 (6 bases). The V and J ends lost 5 bases and 1 base respectively, with 14 bases between them. Per germline, CDR1 SGHVS and CDR2 FQNEAQ. The CDR3 runs 15 residues. CDR3 DNA sequence: TGTGCCAGCAGCCAATCGGGGGGGCCGAACACTGAAGCTTTCTTT. Translated, it gives CASSQSGGPNTEAFF. Filled out from reference TRBV7-8 and TRBJ1-1, the complete variable domain reads GAGVSQSPRYKVAKRGQDVALRCDPISGHVSLFWYQQALGQGPEFLTYFQNEAQLDKSGLPSDRFFAERPEGSVSTLKIQRTQQEDSAVYLCASSQSGGPNTEAFFGQGTRLTVV.

Details on this clone: Other DNA sequences in the sample encode the same CDR3. This chain connects TRBV27 to TRBJ2-1, with 14 bases that match TRBD2. With 4 bases clipped from V and 7 bases from J, the junction kept 3 bases outside the gene matches. The CDR3 is 15 residues long. The germline gives CDR1 MNHEY, CDR2 SMNVEV (reference sequence). CDR3 sequence reads: CASSSGTSGSNEQFF. The CDR3 region has the DNA TGTGCCAGCAGTTCTGGGACTAGCGGGAGTAATGAGCAGTTCTTC.